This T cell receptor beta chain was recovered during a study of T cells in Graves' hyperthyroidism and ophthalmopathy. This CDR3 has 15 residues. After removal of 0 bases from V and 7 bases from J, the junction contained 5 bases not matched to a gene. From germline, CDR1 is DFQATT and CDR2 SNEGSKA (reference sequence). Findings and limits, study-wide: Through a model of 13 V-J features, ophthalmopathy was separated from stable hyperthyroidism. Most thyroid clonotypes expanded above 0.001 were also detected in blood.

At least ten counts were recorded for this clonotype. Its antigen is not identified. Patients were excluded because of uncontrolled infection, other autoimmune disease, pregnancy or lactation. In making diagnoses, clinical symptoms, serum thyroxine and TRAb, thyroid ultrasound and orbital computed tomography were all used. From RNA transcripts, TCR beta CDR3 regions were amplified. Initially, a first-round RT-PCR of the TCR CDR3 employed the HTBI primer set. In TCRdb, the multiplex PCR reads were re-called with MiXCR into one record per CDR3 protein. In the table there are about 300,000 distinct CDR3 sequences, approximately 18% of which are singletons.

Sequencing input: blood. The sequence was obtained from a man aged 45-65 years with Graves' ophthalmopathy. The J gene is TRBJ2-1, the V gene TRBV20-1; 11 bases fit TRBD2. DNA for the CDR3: TGCAGTGCTAGAGATAGCGGGAGGGCCGCTAATGAGCAGTTCTTC. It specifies CSARDSGRAANEQFF.